The 3 T cell receptor beta chains presented below share a single source sample, sequenced in a study of vaccination and CD4 T cells after COVID-19. The Oncomine TCR Beta short-read assay was applied to DNA of cultured CD4+ T cells. It was from cultured CD4+ T cells that genomic DNA was extracted. TCRdb itself ran the PCR reads through MiXCR, one entry per CDR3 protein. The sample lists approximately 9,600 distinct CDR3 sequences, 25% to 35% occurring once. The treatment here: approximately nine-day PBMC culture with coronavirus spike peptide pools or control peptides (ViraFEST assay). CD4+ T lymphocytes from the unexposed donor were collected before the COVID-19 pandemic (2011-2018). For these TCRs, the target antigens are not known. Sequencing was done on a sample of CD4+ T cells from blood, cultured in vitro. These receptors originate from a human donor in good health.

This clonotype showed up just once. The V and J genes are TRBV4-3 and TRBJ1-1; D is perhaps TRBD1 (5 bases). The germline CDR1 and CDR2 sequences are LGHNA and YSLEER. V was trimmed by 6 bases and J by 6 bases, leaving 14 bases between them. The CDR3 sequence is 13 residues long. The CDR3 protein is CASSSGGGAEAFF. The CDR3 DNA reads as TGCGCCAGCAGTTCCGGGGGAGGAGCTGAAGCTTTCTTT.

The chain combines TRBV30 with TRBJ2-1; D is unclear. The CDR3 is made up of 12 amino acids. Germline V CDR1 and CDR2: GTSNPN, SVGIG (reference sequence). V was pared by 3 bases and J by 10 bases, with 13 bases between. The CDR3 loop reads CAWRLGNPEQFF. The CDR3 DNA reads as TGTGCCTGGAGGCTTGGCAACCCGGAGCAGTTCTTC. Together with reference TRBV30 and TRBJ2-1, the CDR3 gives the full variable domain: SQTIHQWPATLVQPVGSPLSLECTVEGTSNPNLYWYRQAAGRGLQLLFYSVGIGQISSEVPQNLSASRPQDRQFILSSKKLLLSDSGFYLCAWRLGNPEQFFGPGTRLTVL.

The chain carries TRBV6-1 and TRBJ2-7; D might be TRBD1 (5 bases). V was cut by 7 bases and J by 2 bases, with 12 bases left in between. Germline loops: CDR1 MNHNS, CDR2 SASEGT. The CDR3 spans 13 residues. As DNA, the CDR3 is TGTGCCAGCACCAGGACACCCGCCTACGAGCAGTACTTC. It translates to CASTRTPAYEQYF.